This T cell receptor beta chain was documented in a study of cytomegalovirus exposure and HLA in healthy donors. This clone was observed a single time. CDR1 LNHDA and CDR2 SQIVND come from the germline V gene (reference sequence). Trimming pared 6 bases from V and 2 bases from J, leaving 14 bases between. The CDR3 runs to 15 residues. Those who donated were healthy bone marrow donors. Primers: 60 Vbeta forward and 13 Jbeta reverse. Assay used: immunoSEQ multiplex PCR; TCRdb lists only in-frame clones, some missing. The sample holds about 150,000 clones, roughly 80% seen once. The TCR originated in a man between 25 and 39 years old in good health and CMV-seropositive. The specimen sequenced was PBMCs. The rearrangement uses TRBV19 and TRBJ1-5; tentatively, D is TRBD1 (6 bases). This CDR3 reads CASRPGHRGNQPQHF. The CDR3 DNA follows: TGTGCCAGTAGGCCAGGGCACAGGGGCAATCAGCCCCAGCATTTT.